The text below deals with one TCR beta chain. The antigen is not known. The method was immunoSEQ multiplex PCR; TCRdb's version includes in-frame clones alone and lacks a portion of them. The sample has 2 million to 2.5 million clones, approximately 94% seen once. Naive CD8 cells, CD45RO-negative and positively selected for CCR7, excluded terminally differentiated effector memory CD45RA+ cells. The healthy adult donors were HIV-negative and reported no recent acute infections or vaccinations. The CDR3 has 14 amino acids. Trimming took off 6 bases at V and 6 bases at J, with 17 bases between the two ends. Germline V gene data show CDR1 as GTSNPN and CDR2 as SVGIG (reference sequence). The data were obtained in a study of shared clonotypes between healthy human individuals. Turning to the study itself: The study used three CD4 naive, three CD4 memory, two CD8 naive and one CD8 memory plate per donor.

Whole-study findings and limits: As a rule, naive subsets had a larger estimated richness than memory subsets.

This sequence joins TRBV30 and TRBJ1-4, with a weak D call TRBD1 (5 bases). This receptor was obtained from a man younger than 35 in good health. Some clones in this sample may be carry-over from other donors' samples. The sequenced sample consisted of naive CD8+ T cells from PBMCs. The CDR3 DNA is TGTGCCTGCCGTGGGGGTTTTTTGGATGAAAAACTGTTTTTT. It encodes CACRGGFLDEKLFF.